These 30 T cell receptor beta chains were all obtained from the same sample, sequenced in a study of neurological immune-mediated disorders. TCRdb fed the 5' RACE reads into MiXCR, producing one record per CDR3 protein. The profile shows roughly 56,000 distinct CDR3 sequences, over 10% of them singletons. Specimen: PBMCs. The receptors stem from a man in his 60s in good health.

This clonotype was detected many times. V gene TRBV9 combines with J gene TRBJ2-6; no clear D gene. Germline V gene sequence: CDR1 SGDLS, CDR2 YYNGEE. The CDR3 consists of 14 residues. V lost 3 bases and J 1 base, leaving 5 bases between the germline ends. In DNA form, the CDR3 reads TGTGCCAGCAGCGATAAATCTGGGGCCAACGTCCTGACTTTC. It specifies CASSDKSGANVLTF.

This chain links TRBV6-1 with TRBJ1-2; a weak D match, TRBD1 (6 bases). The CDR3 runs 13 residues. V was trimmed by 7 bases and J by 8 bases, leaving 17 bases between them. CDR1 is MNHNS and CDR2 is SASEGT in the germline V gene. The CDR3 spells CASILRGLVGYTF. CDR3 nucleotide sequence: TGTGCCAGCATCTTAAGGGGGTTAGTGGGCTACACCTTC.

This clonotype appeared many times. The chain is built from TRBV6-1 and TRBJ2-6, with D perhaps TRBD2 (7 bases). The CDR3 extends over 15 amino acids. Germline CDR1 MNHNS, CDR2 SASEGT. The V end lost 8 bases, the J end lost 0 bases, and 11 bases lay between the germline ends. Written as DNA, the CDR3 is TGTGCCAGCGAGGGGGGGGACTCTGGGGCCAACGTCCTGACTTTC. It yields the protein CASEGGDSGANVLTF.

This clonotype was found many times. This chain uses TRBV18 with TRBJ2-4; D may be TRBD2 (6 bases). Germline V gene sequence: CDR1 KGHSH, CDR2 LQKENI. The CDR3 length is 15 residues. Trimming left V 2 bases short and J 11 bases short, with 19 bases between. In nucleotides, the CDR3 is TGTGCCAGCTCACCAAGGCAGGGAGGAGATCGAGTTCAGTACTTC. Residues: CASSPRQGGDRVQYF.

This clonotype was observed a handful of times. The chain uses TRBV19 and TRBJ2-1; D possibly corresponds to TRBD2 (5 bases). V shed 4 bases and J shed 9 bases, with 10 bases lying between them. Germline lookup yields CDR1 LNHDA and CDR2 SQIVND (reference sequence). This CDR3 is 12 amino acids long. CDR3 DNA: TGTGCCAGTAGTAAGGAGGACTCTGAGCAGTTCTTC. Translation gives CASSKEDSEQFF.

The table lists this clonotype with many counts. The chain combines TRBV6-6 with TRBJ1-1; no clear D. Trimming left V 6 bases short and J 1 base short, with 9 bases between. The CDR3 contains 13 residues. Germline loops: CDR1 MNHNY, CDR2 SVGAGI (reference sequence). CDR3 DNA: TGTGCCAGCAGCCATACTGAGAACACTGAAGCTTTCTTT. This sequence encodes CASSHTENTEAFF.

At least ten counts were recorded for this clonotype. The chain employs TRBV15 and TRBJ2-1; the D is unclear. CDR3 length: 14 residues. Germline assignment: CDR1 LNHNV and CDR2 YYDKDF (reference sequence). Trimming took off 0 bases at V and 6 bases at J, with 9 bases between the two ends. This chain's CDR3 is CATSRDRLSNEQFF. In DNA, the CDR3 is TGTGCCACCAGCAGAGACCGTCTTTCCAATGAGCAGTTCTTC.

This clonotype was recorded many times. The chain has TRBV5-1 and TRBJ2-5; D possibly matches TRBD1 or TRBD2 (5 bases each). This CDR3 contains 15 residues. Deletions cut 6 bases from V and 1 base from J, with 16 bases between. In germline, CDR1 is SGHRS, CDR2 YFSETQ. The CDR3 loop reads CASNPGTTIQETQYF. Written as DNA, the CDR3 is TGCGCCAGCAACCCCGGGACCACTATCCAAGAGACCCAGTACTTC.

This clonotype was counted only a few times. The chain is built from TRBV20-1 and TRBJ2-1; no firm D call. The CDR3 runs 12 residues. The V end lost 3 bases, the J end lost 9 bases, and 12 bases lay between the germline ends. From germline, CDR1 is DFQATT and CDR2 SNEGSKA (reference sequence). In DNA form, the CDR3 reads TGCAGTGCTAGTGATCTCCCACCTGAGCAGTTCTTC. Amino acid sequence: CSASDLPPEQFF.

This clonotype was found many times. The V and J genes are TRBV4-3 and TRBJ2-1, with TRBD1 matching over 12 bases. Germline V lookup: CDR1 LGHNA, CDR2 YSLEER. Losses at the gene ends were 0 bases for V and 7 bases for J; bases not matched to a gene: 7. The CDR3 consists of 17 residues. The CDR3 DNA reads TGCGCCAGCAGCCAAGAATACGGGACAGGGGGCAGGAATGAGCAGTTCTTC. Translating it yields CASSQEYGTGGRNEQFF.

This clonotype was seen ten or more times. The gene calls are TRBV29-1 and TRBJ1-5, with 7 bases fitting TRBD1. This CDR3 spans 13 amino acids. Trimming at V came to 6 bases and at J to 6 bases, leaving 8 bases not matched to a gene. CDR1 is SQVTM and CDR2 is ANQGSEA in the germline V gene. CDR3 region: CSVGDRAGQPQHF. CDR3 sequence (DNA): TGCAGCGTGGGCGACAGGGCGGGTCAGCCCCAGCATTTT.

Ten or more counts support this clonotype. CDR3 DNA sequence: TGCAGCGCCCGGGACGCTGGGAACACTGAAGCTTTCTTT. Translation: CSARDAGNTEAFF. The V call is TRBV29-1, the J call TRBJ1-1; possibly TRBD1 for D (5 bases). Germline CDR1 is SQVTM and CDR2 is ANQGSEA. This CDR3 is built from 13 residues. V lost 7 bases and J lost 1, with 13 bases in between. Filled out from reference TRBV29-1 and TRBJ1-1, the complete variable domain reads SAVISQKPSRDICQRGTSLTIQCQVDSQVTMMFWYRQQPGQSLTLIATANQGSEATYESGFVIDKFPISRPNLTFSTLTVSNMSPEDSSIYLCSARDAGNTEAFFGQGTRLTVV.

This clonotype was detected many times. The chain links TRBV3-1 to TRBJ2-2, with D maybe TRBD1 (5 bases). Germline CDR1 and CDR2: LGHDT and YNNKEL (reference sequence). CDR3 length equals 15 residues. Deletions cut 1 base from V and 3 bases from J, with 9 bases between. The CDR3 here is CASSQVYRYTGELFF. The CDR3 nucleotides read TGTGCCAGCAGCCAAGTATACAGGTACACCGGGGAGCTGTTTTTT.

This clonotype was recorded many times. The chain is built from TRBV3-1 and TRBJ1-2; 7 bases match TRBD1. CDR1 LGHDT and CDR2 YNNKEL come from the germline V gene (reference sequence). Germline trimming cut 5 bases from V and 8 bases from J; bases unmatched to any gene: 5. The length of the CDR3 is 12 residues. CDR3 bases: TGTGCCAGCAGCTCTCGACAGGGCGGCTACACCTTC. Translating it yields CASSSRQGGYTF.

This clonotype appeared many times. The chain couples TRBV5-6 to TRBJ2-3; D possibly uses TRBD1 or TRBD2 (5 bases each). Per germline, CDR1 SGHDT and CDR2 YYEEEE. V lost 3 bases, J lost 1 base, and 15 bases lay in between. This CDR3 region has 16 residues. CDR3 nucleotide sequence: TGTGCCAGCAGCTGGCGAGGGGATGTAGGCACAGATACGCAGTATTTT. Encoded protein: CASSWRGDVGTDTQYF.

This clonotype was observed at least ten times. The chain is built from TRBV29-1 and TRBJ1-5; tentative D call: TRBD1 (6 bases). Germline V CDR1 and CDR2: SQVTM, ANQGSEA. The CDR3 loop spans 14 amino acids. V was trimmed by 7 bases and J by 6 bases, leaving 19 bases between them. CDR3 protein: CSAVPAGVGQPQHF. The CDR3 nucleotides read TGCAGCGCCGTACCCGCAGGGGTAGGTCAGCCCCAGCATTTT.

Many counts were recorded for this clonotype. CDR3 nucleotides: TGTGCCAGCAGTCCGTTCCGACAGGGGGGGCAGCCCCAGCATTTT. Translated: CASSPFRQGGQPQHF. The chain combines TRBV12-3 or TRBV12-4 with TRBJ1-5; 9 nucleotides match TRBD1. J gave up 7 bases and V 5 bases, and 9 bases lay outside the gene matches. The CDR3 loop spans 15 amino acids.

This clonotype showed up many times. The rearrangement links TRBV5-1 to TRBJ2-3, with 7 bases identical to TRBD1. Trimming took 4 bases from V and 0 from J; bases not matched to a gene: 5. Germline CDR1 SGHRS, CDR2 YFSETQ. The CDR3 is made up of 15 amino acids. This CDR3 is CASSPGTASTDTQYF. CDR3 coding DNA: TGCGCCAGCAGCCCCGGGACAGCTAGCACAGATACGCAGTATTTT.

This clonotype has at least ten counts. CDR3 sequence reads: CAAKGQLNTEAFF. The CDR3 bases are TGTGCCGCCAAGGGACAGTTGAACACTGAAGCTTTCTTT. The chain carries TRBV6-2 or TRBV6-3 and TRBJ1-1, with 7 bases that match TRBD1. Germline V CDR1 and CDR2: MNHEY, SVGEGT. CDR3 size: 13 residues. Trimming removed 11 bases from V and 0 bases from J; junction bases left unmatched: 6.

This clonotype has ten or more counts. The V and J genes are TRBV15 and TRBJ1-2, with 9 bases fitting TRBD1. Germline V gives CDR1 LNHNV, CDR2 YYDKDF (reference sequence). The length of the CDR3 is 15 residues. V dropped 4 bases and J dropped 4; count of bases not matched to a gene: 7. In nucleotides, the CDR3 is TGTGCCACCAGCACTCCACAGGGGGCTGGCTATGGCTACACCTTC. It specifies CATSTPQGAGYGYTF.

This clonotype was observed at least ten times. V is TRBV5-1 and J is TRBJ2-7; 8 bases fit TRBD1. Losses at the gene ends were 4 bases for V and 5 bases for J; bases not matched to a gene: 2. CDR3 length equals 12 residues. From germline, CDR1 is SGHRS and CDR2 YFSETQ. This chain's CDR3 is CASSPQGDEQYF. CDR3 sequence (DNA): TGCGCCAGCAGCCCACAGGGGGACGAGCAGTACTTC.

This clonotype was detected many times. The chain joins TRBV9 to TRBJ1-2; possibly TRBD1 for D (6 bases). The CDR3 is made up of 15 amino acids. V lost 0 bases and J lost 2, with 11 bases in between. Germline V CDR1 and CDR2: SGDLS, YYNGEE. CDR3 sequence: CASSVEGGINYGYTF. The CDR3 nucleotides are TGTGCCAGCAGCGTAGAAGGGGGAATCAACTATGGCTACACCTTC. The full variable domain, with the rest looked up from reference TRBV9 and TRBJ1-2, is DSGVTQTPKHLITATGQRVTLRCSPRSGDLSVYWYQQSLDQGLQFLIQYYNGEERAKGNILERFSAQQFPDLHSELNLSSLELGDSALYFCASSVEGGINYGYTFGSGTRLTVV.

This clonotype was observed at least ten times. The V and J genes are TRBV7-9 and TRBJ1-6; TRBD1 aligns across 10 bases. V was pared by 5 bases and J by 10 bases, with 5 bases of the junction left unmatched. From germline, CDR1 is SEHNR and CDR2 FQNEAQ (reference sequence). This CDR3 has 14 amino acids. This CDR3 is CASSQDRGHSPLHF. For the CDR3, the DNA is TGTGCCAGCAGCCAAGACAGGGGGCACTCACCCCTCCACTTT.

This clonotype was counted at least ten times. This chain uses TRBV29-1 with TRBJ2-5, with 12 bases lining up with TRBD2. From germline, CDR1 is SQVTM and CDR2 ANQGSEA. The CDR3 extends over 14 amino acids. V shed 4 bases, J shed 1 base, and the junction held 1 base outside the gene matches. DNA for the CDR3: TGCAGCGTTGCACTAGCGGGGGGCCAAGAGACCCAGTACTTC. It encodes CSVALAGGQETQYF.

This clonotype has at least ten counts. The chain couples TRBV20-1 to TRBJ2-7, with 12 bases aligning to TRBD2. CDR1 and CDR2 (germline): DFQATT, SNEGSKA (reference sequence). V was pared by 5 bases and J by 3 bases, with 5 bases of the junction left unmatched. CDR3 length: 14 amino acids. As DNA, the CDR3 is TGCAGTGCTCGACTAGCGGGGGCCATCTACGAGCAGTACTTC. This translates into CSARLAGAIYEQYF.

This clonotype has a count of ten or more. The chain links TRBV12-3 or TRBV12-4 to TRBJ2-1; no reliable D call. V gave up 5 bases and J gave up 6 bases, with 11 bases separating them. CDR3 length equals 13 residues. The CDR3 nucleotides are TGTGCCAGCAGTCTCCGGGCCGCCAATGAGCAGTTCTTC. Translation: CASSLRAANEQFF.

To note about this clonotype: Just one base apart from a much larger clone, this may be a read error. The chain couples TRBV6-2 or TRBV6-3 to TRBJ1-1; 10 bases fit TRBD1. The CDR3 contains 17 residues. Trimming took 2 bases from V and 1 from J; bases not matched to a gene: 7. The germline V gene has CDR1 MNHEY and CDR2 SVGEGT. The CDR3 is CASSYLLGQGPNTEAFF. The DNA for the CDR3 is TGTGCCAGCAGTTACCTTCTGGGACAGGGGCCGAACACTGAAGCTTTCTTT.

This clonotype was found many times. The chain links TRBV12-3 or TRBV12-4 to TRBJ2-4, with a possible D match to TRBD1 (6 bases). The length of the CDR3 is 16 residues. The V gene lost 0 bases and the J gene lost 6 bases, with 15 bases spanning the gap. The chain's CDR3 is CASSLALGQQGNIQYF. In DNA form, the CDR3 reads TGTGCCAGCAGTTTAGCGTTAGGACAGCAGGGAAACATTCAGTACTTC.

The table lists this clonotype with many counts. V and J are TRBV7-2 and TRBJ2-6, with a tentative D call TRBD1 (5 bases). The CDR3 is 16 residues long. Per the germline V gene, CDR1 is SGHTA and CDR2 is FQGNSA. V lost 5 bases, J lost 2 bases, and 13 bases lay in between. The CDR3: CASSAQGSPGANVLTF. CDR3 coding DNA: TGTGCCAGCAGCGCTCAGGGTTCTCCTGGGGCCAACGTCCTGACTTTC.

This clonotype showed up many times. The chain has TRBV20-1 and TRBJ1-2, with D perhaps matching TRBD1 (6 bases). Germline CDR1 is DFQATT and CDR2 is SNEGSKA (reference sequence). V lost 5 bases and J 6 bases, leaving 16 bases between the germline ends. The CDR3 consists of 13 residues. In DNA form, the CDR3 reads TGCAGTGCTCCTTTTACAGGGAGTCATGGCTACACCTTC. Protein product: CSAPFTGSHGYTF.